A selection of T cell receptor beta chains follows, all from one sample in a study of shared clonotypes between healthy human individuals. Measured with immunoSEQ multiplex PCR; TCRdb has only the in-frame clones, and not every one. This table has over a million clones, around 78% appearing once. Sequenced material: memory CD4+ T cells from PBMCs. The receptor set was obtained from a man between 18 and 29 years old in good health. Some clones in this sample may be carry-over from other donors' samples. Both conserved end residues are part of each CDR3. The order of the fields is J gene, V gene, D gene, clone size, CDR3 DNA, CDR3 protein. The D gene is left open where the match is weak. Only some rows state a clone size, as once, few, many or a class for expanded clones.

>TRBJ1-1|TRBV28|.|.
TGTGCCAGCAGGGTATCGGGCACTGAAGCTTTCTTT
CASRVSGTEAFF
>TRBJ1-5|TRBV5-5|.|.
TGTGCCAGCAGCCCGGTGACAGGGCCCCAGCATTTT
CASSPVTGPQHF
>TRBJ2-2|TRBV7-9|.|once
TGTGCCAGCAGCTTAGGTTTTCGCGGCGCCGACACCGGGGAGCTGTTTTTT
CASSLGFRGADTGELFF
>TRBJ1-1|TRBV5-1|.|.
TGCGCCAGCAGCTTGGGGCAGGGAGCTGAAGCTTTCTTT
CASSLGQGAEAFF
>TRBJ2-1|TRBV5-1|.|once
TGCGCCAGCAGCTTGGCGGAGGTCGGCTACAATGAGCAGTTCTTC
CASSLAEVGYNEQFF
>TRBJ2-5|TRBV5-1|.|.
TGCGCCAGCAGCTTGGGGGCGATGGTTGGCCTTGTGGAGACCCAGTACTTC
CASSLGAMVGLVETQYF
>TRBJ1-2|TRBV28|.|few
TGTGCCAGCAGTTTACAGCAGGGGCTCGTTCCCCCCTATGGCTACACCTTC
CASSLQQGLVPPYGYTF
>TRBJ2-1|TRBV11-3|.|.
TGTGCCAGCAGCCAGGGGACGGGGGGGCAGTTCTTC
CASSQGTGGQFF
>TRBJ2-4|TRBV7-9|TRBD2|.
TGTGCCAGCAGCCGGTTGGATAGCGGGGACATTCAGTACTTC
CASSRLDSGDIQYF
>TRBJ2-7|TRBV18|TRBD1|.
TGTGCCAGCGCGACCCGGGACAGCTACGAGCAGTACTTC
CASATRDSYEQYF
>TRBJ2-1|TRBV18|.|.
TGTGCCAGCTCCCCATCTGATGAGCAGTTCTTC
CASSPSDEQFF
>TRBJ1-2|TRBV27|TRBD1|few
TGTGCCAGCAGTTCCCACTCGACAGGGGACTATGGCTACACCTTC
CASSSHSTGDYGYTF
>TRBJ2-1|TRBV4-3|.|.
TGCGCCAGCAGCCAAGGGAACAACGAGAGAGATGAGCAGTTCTTC
CASSQGNNERDEQFF
>TRBJ2-2|TRBV10-3|.|.
TGTGCCATCAGTGGCGGACTCTTGGGGAGGACCGGGGAGCTGTTTTTT
CAISGGLLGRTGELFF
>TRBJ2-5|TRBV5-5|.|.
TGTGCCAGCAGGTGGGCCGAACAAGAGACCCAGTACTTC
CASRWAEQETQYF
>TRBJ2-1|TRBV30|.|.
TGTGCCTGGGACTCCGGGGCATCCTACAATGAGCAGTTCTTC
CAWDSGASYNEQFF
>TRBJ2-1|TRBV7-2|.|.
TGTGCCAGCAGCTCTCCTGAAGAGCAGTTCTTC
CASSSPEEQFF
>TRBJ1-2|TRBV6-6|TRBD1|.
TGTGCCAGCAGTAACCGACCCAGGGGGCCTTTGGGCTACACCTTC
CASSNRPRGPLGYTF
>TRBJ2-2|TRBV7-3|.|.
TGTGCCAGCAGCTTAACTTGGGGTACCGGGGAGCTGTTTTTT
CASSLTWGTGELFF
>TRBJ2-7|TRBV28|TRBD2|.
TGTGCCAGCAGCCCCGGGGATAGCGGGGGCGGCGAGCAGTACTTC
CASSPGDSGGGEQYF
>TRBJ2-4|TRBV23-1|TRBD2|.
TGCGCCAGCATCCCCGGGAGGACGACCAAAAACATTCAGTACTTC
CASIPGRTTKNIQYF
>TRBJ2-7|TRBV6-6|TRBD2|once
TGTGCCAGCAGGGACTTGACTAGCGGCGCCTACGAGCAGTACTTC
CASRDLTSGAYEQYF
>TRBJ1-2|TRBV29-1|TRBD1|.
TGCAGCGTTCACAGGGGATCCGGCTACACCTTC
CSVHRGSGYTF
>TRBJ2-7|TRBV28|TRBD1|once
TGTGCCAGCAGGGGAAAGACAGGGGGCGCGAGTTTTGCTTATTACGAGCAGTACTTC
CASRGKTGGASFAYYEQYF
>TRBJ1-1|TRBV29-1|.|.
TGCAGTTGCGCAGGTCTGAACACTGAAGCTTTCTTT
CSCAGLNTEAFF
>TRBJ1-2|TRBV30|.|.
TGTGCCTGGAGTTCAGGGGCGGGATATGGCTACACCTTC
CAWSSGAGYGYTF
>TRBJ2-5|TRBV6-1|.|.
TGTGCCAGCCAGTTGGGAAAAGAGACCCAGTACTTC
CASQLGKETQYF
>TRBJ1-4|TRBV7-2|.|.
TGTGCCAGCAGCTCCCGGGCAACTAATGAAAAACTGTTTTTT
CASSSRATNEKLFF
>TRBJ2-1|TRBV7-3|.|.
TGTGCCAGCAGCTCTGGCTACTACAATGAGCAGTTCTTC
CASSSGYYNEQFF
>TRBJ2-5|TRBV2|TRBD2|.
TGTGCCAGCACCTCGGCGGGGGGACGAGAGACCCAGTACTTC
CASTSAGGRETQYF
>TRBJ1-4|TRBV19|.|.
TGTGCCAGTAGGGACCCGGCAGGTACGAATGAAAAACTGTTTTTT
CASRDPAGTNEKLFF
>TRBJ2-5|TRBV5-1|.|.
TGCGCCAGCGGTCTATCGTTGGGGGAGACCCAGTACTTC
CASGLSLGETQYF
>TRBJ2-7|TRBV11-2|TRBD1|once
TGTGCCAGCAGCCCCGACAGGGGGAGCTCCTACGAGCAGTACTTC
CASSPDRGSSYEQYF
>TRBJ1-1|TRBV5-5|.|.
TGTGCCAGCAGCCACCCGACAGCTAACACTGAAGCTTTCTTT
CASSHPTANTEAFF
>TRBJ2-1|TRBV18|TRBD2|.
TGTGCCAGCTCGCAAGGACTAGCGGGAGCGTACAATGAGCAGTTCTTC
CASSQGLAGAYNEQFF
>TRBJ1-2|TRBV29-1|TRBD1|.
TGCAGCGTTGAGGACAGGGGGCGGGTCTATGGCTACACCTTC
CSVEDRGRVYGYTF
>TRBJ1-1|TRBV28|TRBD1|once
TGTGCCAGCAGTCCGCAGGGGGCCAGAGGGAACACTGAAGCTTTCTTT
CASSPQGARGNTEAFF
>TRBJ1-1|TRBV6-5|TRBD1|.
TGTGCCAGCAGTTACTTAACAGGGGGGAACACTGAAGCTTTCTTT
CASSYLTGGNTEAFF
>TRBJ2-2|TRBV9|TRBD1|.
TGTGCCAGCAGCGTAGCAGGGGGAAGGGCCGGGGAGCTGTTTTTT
CASSVAGGRAGELFF
>TRBJ2-5|TRBV27|.|.
TGTGCCAGCAGTTTATCAGGGTCCCAAGAGACCCAGTACTTC
CASSLSGSQETQYF
>TRBJ1-5|TRBV6-1|TRBD1|.
TGTGCCAGCAGTGAAGGGAGACAGGGGCTTAGCAATCAGCCCCAGCATTTT
CASSEGRQGLSNQPQHF
>TRBJ1-1|TRBV2|TRBD1|.
TGTGCCAGCAGGAACCACAGGGGCACTGAAGCTTTCTTT
CASRNHRGTEAFF
>TRBJ1-2|TRBV6-5|TRBD1|.
TGTGCCAGCAGACGAGGGACAGCTAACTATGGCTACACCTTC
CASRRGTANYGYTF
>TRBJ2-1|TRBV28|TRBD1|few
TGTGCCAGCAGTTCCTCCGGACAGGGAGAGTATGAGCAGTTCTTC
CASSSSGQGEYEQFF
>TRBJ1-2|TRBV2|.|.
TGTGCCAGCATGGACGGAAACTATGGCTACACCTTC
CASMDGNYGYTF
>TRBJ2-5|TRBV9|.|.
TGTGCCAGCAGCCCTCGACTAGCCAGGGGAGAGACCCAGTACTTC
CASSPRLARGETQYF
>TRBJ2-1|TRBV15|.|.
TGTGCCACCAGCAGACGAGTTCCCAGCTCCTACAATGAGCAGTTCTTC
CATSRRVPSSYNEQFF
>TRBJ2-2|TRBV5-1|TRBD2|.
TGCGCCAGCAGCTTGGAAACCCCTAGCGGGAGATCGCGCACCGGGGAGCTGTTTTTT
CASSLETPSGRSRTGELFF
>TRBJ2-7|TRBV19|.|.
TGTGCCAGCAGTACCCTAGACGGGGCACAGACCTACGAGCAGTACTTC
CASSTLDGAQTYEQYF
>TRBJ1-3|TRBV7-2|.|.
TGTGCCAGCAGCTTAGCTCGGGGAGGGTCTGGAAACACCATATATTTT
CASSLARGGSGNTIYF
>TRBJ1-4|TRBV19|.|few
TGTGCCAGTAGTATACAGGGGCTACCTAATGAAAAACTGTTTTTT
CASSIQGLPNEKLFF
>TRBJ1-1|TRBV21-1|.|many
TGTGCCAGCAGCAAAGAAGGGGATATTTGGGAAGCTTTCTTT
CASSKEGDIWEAFF
>TRBJ1-2|TRBV28|.|.
TGTGCCAGCAGTGGGGTAGGGAGCTGGGACTATGGCTACACCTTC
CASSGVGSWDYGYTF
>TRBJ2-1|TRBV19|.|few
TGTGCCAGTAGTATAGCTGCGGGAGAGCAGTTCTTC
CASSIAAGEQFF
>TRBJ2-7|TRBV21-1|.|.
TGTGCCAGCAGCCCGGGCGGGGCTTCCCCGCCCTACGAGCAGTACTTC
CASSPGGASPPYEQYF
>TRBJ1-5|TRBV6-6|.|.
TGTGCCAGCAGTTGGGTGGTGGAGGGCCAGCCCCAGCATTTT
CASSWVVEGQPQHF
>TRBJ2-5|TRBV7-9|.|.
TGTGCCAGCAGTGGGGGAGAGGCCCAGTACTTC
CASSGGEAQYF
>TRBJ2-7|TRBV19|.|many
TGTGCCAGTAGTGCGGGAACACCCAAAAACACCTACGAGCAGTACTTC
CASSAGTPKNTYEQYF
>TRBJ2-7|TRBV27|TRBD2|.
TGTGCCAGCAGTTTAGTGGGCCGGGGACTAGCGGGAGGGCGATCCGAGCAGTACTTC
CASSLVGRGLAGGRSEQYF